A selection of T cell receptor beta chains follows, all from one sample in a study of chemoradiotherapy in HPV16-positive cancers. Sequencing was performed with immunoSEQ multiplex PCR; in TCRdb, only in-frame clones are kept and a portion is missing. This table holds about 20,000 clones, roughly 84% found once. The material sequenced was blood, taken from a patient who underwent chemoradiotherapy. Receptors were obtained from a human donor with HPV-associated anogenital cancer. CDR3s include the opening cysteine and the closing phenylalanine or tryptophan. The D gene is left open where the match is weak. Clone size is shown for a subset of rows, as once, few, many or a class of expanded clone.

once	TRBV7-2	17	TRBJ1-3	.	CASSLNRGSLSGNTIYF	TGTGCCAGCAGCTTGAATCGGGGCTCCCTCTCTGGAAACACCATATATTTT
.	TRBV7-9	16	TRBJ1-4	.	CASSLGLDPTNEKLFF	TGTGCCAGCAGCTTAGGATTGGATCCCACTAATGAAAAACTGTTTTTT
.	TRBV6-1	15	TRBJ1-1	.	CASSENTAMNTEAFF	TGTGCCAGCAGTGAAAACACAGCCATGAACACTGAAGCTTTCTTT
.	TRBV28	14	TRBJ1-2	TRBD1	CASTTQGGNEGYTF	TGTGCCAGCACTACACAGGGGGGAAATGAAGGCTACACCTTC
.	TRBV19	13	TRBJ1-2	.	CASAGGLGNGYTF	TGTGCCAGTGCCGGGGGCCTGGGAAATGGCTACACCTTC
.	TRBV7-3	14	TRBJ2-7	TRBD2	CASSLRGEAYEQYF	TGTGCCAGCAGCTTGCGGGGGGAAGCCTACGAGCAGTACTTC
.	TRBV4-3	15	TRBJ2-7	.	CASSQDRGLIYEQYF	TGCGCCAGCAGCCAAGATCGGGGCCTAATATACGAGCAGTACTTC
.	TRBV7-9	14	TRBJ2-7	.	CASSSETVSYEQYF	TGTGCCAGCAGCTCCGAGACAGTCTCCTACGAGCAGTACTTC
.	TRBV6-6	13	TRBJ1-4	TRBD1	CASTRQGEEKLFF	TGTGCCAGCACCCGACAGGGAGAAGAAAAACTGTTTTTT
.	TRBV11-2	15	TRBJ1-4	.	CASSLGGSRPEKLFF	TGTGCCAGCAGCTTAGGGGGGTCACGACCTGAAAAACTGTTTTTT
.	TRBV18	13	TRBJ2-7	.	CASSPNGGNEQYF	TGTGCCAGCTCACCAAATGGGGGAAACGAGCAGTACTTC
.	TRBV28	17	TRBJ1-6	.	CASRSDSSSSYNSPLHF	TGTGCCAGCAGATCGGACAGCTCGAGCTCCTATAATTCACCCCTCCACTTT
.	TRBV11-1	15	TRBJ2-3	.	CASSLQAGSTDTQYF	TGTGCCAGCAGCTTACAGGCAGGAAGCACAGATACGCAGTATTTT
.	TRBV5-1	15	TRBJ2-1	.	CASSLGGQESVEQFF	TGCGCCAGCAGCTTGGGAGGACAAGAGAGTGTCGAGCAGTTCTTC
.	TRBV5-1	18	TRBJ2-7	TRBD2	CASSGSTSGGASAYEQYF	TGCGCCAGCAGCGGGTCGACTAGCGGGGGGGCGAGCGCCTACGAGCAGTACTTC
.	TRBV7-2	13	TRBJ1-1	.	CASTVDWGTEAFF	TGTGCCAGTACGGTGGATTGGGGCACTGAAGCTTTCTTT
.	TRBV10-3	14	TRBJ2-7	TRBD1	CALRTGLSSYEQYF	TGTGCCCTAAGGACAGGGCTAAGCTCCTACGAGCAGTACTTC
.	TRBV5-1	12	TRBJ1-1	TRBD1	CASSLWGQEAFF	TGCGCCAGCAGCTTATGGGGACAGGAAGCTTTCTTT
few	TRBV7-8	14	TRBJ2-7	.	CASSLYEGPYEQYF	TGTGCCAGCAGCTTATATGAGGGACCGTACGAGCAGTACTTC
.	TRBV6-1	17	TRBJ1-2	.	CASSEFPWSGANYGYTF	TGTGCCAGCAGTGAATTTCCATGGTCAGGGGCCAACTATGGCTACACCTTC
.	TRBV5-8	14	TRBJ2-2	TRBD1	CASSLGQGTGELFF	TGTGCCAGCAGCTTAGGACAGGGCACCGGGGAGCTGTTTTTT
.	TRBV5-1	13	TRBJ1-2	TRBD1	CASSLGGQGGYTF	TGCGCCAGCAGCTTGGGGGGACAGGGAGGCTACACCTTC
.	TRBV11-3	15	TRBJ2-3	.	CASSLAGPSTDTQYF	TGTGCCAGCAGCTTAGCAGGGCCGAGCACAGATACGCAGTATTTT
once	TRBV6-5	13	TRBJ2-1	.	CASSYAGISEQFF	TGTGCCAGCAGTTACGCGGGGATAAGTGAGCAGTTCTTC
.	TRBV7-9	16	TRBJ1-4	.	CASSFRTVSTNEKLFF	TGTGCCAGCAGCTTCAGGACAGTCTCAACTAATGAAAAACTGTTTTTT
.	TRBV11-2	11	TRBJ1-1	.	CASSLDSPAFF	TGTGCCAGCAGCTTAGATAGCCCCGCTTTCTTT
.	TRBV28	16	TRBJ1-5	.	CASSSNRGSSNQPQHF	TGTGCCAGCAGTTCCAACCGAGGGTCCAGCAATCAGCCCCAGCATTTT
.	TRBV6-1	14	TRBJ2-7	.	CASSEGGDKYEQYF	TGTGCCAGCAGTGAAGGGGGGGATAAATACGAGCAGTACTTC
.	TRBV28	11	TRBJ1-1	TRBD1	CASAGGALAFF	TGTGCCAGTGCAGGGGGCGCATTAGCTTTCTTT
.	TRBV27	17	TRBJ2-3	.	CASSRTGGPPEPDTQYF	TGTGCCAGCAGCCGGACCGGAGGGCCGCCCGAACCAGATACGCAGTATTTT
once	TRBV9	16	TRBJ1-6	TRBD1	CASSAGQGADNSPLHF	TGTGCCAGCAGCGCTGGGCAGGGGGCGGATAATTCACCCCTCCACTTT
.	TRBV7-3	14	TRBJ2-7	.	CASSFGAVGYEQYF	TGTGCCAGCAGCTTTGGAGCGGTGGGCTACGAGCAGTACTTC
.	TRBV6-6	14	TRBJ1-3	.	CASRLDSSGNTIYF	TGTGCCAGCCGACTTGACAGCTCTGGAAACACCATATATTTT
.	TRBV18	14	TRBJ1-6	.	CASSSRGADSPLHF	TGTGCCAGCTCATCAAGAGGTGCTGATTCACCCCTCCACTTT
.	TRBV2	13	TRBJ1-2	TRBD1	CARGDRTNYGYTF	TGTGCCAGGGGGGACAGGACAAACTATGGCTACACCTTC
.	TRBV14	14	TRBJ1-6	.	CASSLAQGVPPLHF	TGTGCCAGCAGCCTAGCCCAGGGTGTGCCACCCCTCCACTTT
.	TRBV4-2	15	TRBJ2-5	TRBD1	CASSQADREGETQYF	TGTGCCAGCAGCCAAGCGGACAGGGAAGGAGAGACCCAGTACTTC
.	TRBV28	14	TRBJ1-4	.	CASRRDSGYEKLFF	TGTGCCAGCCGAAGGGACTCAGGGTATGAAAAACTGTTTTTT
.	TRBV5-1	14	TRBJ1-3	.	CASSGTDSGNTIYF	TGCGCCAGCAGCGGGACGGACTCTGGAAACACCATATATTTT
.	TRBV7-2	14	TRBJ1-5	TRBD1	CASSFTGVGQPQHF	TGTGCCAGCAGCTTTACAGGGGTGGGTCAGCCCCAGCATTTT
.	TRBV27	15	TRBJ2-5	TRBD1	CASPTVDRDQETQYF	TGTGCCAGCCCCACGGTCGACAGGGACCAAGAGACCCAGTACTTC
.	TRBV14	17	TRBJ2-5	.	CASSPITGPNVEETQYF	TGTGCCAGCAGCCCGATTACAGGACCCAATGTAGAAGAGACCCAGTACTTC
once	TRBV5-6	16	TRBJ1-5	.	CASSRTSGDGNQPQHF	TGTGCCAGCAGCCGAACTTCAGGGGACGGCAATCAGCCCCAGCATTTT
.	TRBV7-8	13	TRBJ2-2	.	CASRSHNTGELFF	TGTGCCAGCAGATCCCACAACACCGGGGAGCTGTTTTTT
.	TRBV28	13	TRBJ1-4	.	CASSRTTNEKLFF	TGTGCCAGCAGTCGGACAACTAATGAAAAACTGTTTTTT
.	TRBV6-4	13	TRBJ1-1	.	CASSAGANTEAFF	TGTGCCAGCAGTGCAGGGGCGAACACTGAAGCTTTCTTT
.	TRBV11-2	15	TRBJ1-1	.	CASSLGLGPRTEAFF	TGTGCCAGCAGCTTAGGACTGGGGCCTAGGACTGAAGCTTTCTTT
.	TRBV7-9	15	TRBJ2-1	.	CASSLLLGFDNEQFF	TGTGCCAGCAGCTTGCTTCTCGGGTTTGACAATGAGCAGTTCTTC
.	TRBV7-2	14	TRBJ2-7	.	CASSFPPQTYEQYF	TGTGCCAGCAGCTTCCCCCCCCAAACCTACGAGCAGTACTTC
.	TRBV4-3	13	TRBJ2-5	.	CASSQDRDETQYF	TGCGCCAGCAGCCAAGATAGGGACGAGACCCAGTACTTC
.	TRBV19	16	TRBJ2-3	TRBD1	CASSRSDRVITDTQYF	TGTGCCAGTAGTAGGTCCGACAGGGTAATAACAGATACGCAGTATTTT
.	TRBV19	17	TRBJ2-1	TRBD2	CASSIPSGFLSYNEQFF	TGTGCCAGTAGCATCCCTAGCGGATTCCTGTCCTACAATGAGCAGTTCTTC
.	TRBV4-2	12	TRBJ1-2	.	CASSQVYLGYTF	TGTGCCAGCAGCCAAGTTTACCTCGGCTACACCTTC